The rows below give T cell receptor beta chains drawn from one sample of a study of untreated major depressive disorder. Here immunoSEQ multiplex PCR was the method, and the copy in TCRdb shows in-frame clones only, minus some. The sample consists of around 20,000 clones, just under 95% of them appearing once. Material for sequencing was CD4+ T cells from PBMCs. All receptors derive from a man younger than 40 in good health. The CDR3 runs from the conserved cysteine through the conserved F or W. The order of the fields is V gene, J gene, clone size, D gene, CDR3 protein, CDR3 DNA. D genes are given only for firm matches. The size of a clone is reported for some rows only, either as once, few or many, or as a class for expanded clones.

TRBV9	TRBJ2-1	NA	TRBD2	CASSQRTSGNNEQFF	TGTGCCAGCAGCCAGCGGACTAGCGGCAACAATGAGCAGTTCTTC
TRBV30	TRBJ2-2	NA	NA	CAWNLNTGELFF	TGTGCCTGGAATTTAAACACCGGGGAGCTGTTTTTT
TRBV2	TRBJ2-7	NA	NA	CASSETGPLGEQYF	TGTGCCAGCAGTGAAACGGGCCCGCTCGGCGAGCAGTACTTC
TRBV2	TRBJ2-1	NA	NA	CASRGASRLYNEQFF	TGTGCCAGCAGGGGCGCAAGTCGGTTATACAATGAGCAGTTCTTC
TRBV18	TRBJ2-7	NA	NA	CASSLPGPPYEQYF	TGTGCCAGCTCACTACCGGGACCACCCTACGAGCAGTACTTC
TRBV6-1	TRBJ2-1	NA	TRBD2	CASSPSGLAYNEQFF	TGTGCCAGCAGCCCGTCGGGACTAGCCTACAATGAGCAGTTCTTC
TRBV5-1	TRBJ1-4	NA	NA	CASSPQGTLEKLFF	TGCGCCAGCAGCCCCCAGGGTACTCTCGAAAAACTGTTTTTT
TRBV15	TRBJ2-7	NA	TRBD2	CATSREELAVTYEQYF	TGTGCCACCAGCAGAGAAGAACTAGCGGTTACCTACGAGCAGTACTTC
TRBV2	TRBJ2-7	NA	TRBD2	CASSDQGGIYEQYF	TGTGCCAGCAGTGACCAGGGAGGGATTTACGAGCAGTACTTC
TRBV6-5	TRBJ2-7	NA	TRBD1	CASSVPGQGYEQYF	TGTGCCAGCAGCGTACCGGGACAGGGGTACGAGCAGTACTTC
TRBV6-1	TRBJ1-5	NA	NA	CASSDPPDQPQHF	TGTGCCAGCAGCGACCCGCCAGATCAGCCCCAGCATTTT
TRBV28	TRBJ1-5	NA	NA	CASSFTGTAYSNQPQHF	TGTGCCAGCAGTTTCACCGGGACGGCCTATAGCAATCAGCCCCAGCATTTT
TRBV7-3	TRBJ2-7	NA	TRBD2	CASSLTAGGVFYEQYF	TGTGCCAGCAGCTTAACAGCGGGAGGTGTCTTCTACGAGCAGTACTTC
TRBV7-2	TRBJ2-5	NA	NA	CASSSQGQQETQYF	TGTGCCAGCAGCTCCCAAGGGCAGCAAGAGACCCAGTACTTC
TRBV6-1	TRBJ2-7	NA	TRBD1	CASSVEDRGYEQYF	TGTGCCAGCAGTGTTGAGGACAGGGGGTACGAGCAGTACTTC
TRBV4-3	TRBJ2-7	NA	NA	CASSHIAGPSYEQYF	TGCGCCAGCAGCCATATAGCAGGGCCCTCCTACGAGCAGTACTTC
TRBV4-2	TRBJ1-2	NA	NA	CASSQENGQFLGYTF	TGTGCCAGCAGCCAAGAAAACGGGCAGTTCCTTGGCTACACCTTC
TRBV18	TRBJ2-5	NA	NA	CASSPKETHEETQYF	TGTGCCAGCTCACCAAAAGAGACACACGAAGAGACCCAGTACTTC
TRBV2	TRBJ2-7	NA	TRBD2	CASSDFPPGLAGGYEQYF	TGTGCCAGCAGTGACTTCCCGCCAGGACTAGCGGGAGGCTACGAGCAGTACTTC
TRBV7-2	TRBJ2-7	NA	NA	CASSPYEEQYF	TGTGCCAGCAGCCCCTATGAGGAGCAGTACTTC
TRBV6-6	TRBJ2-2	NA	NA	CASSQGFAGELFF	TGTGCCAGCTCCCAGGGGTTCGCCGGGGAGCTGTTTTTT
TRBV29-1	TRBJ2-1	NA	NA	CSVLPGHPNEQFF	TGCAGCGTTCTACCCGGACATCCCAATGAGCAGTTCTTC
TRBV27	TRBJ2-3	NA	TRBD1	CASSRADRGRDTQYF	TGTGCCAGCAGTCGGGCGGACAGGGGGCGAGATACGCAGTATTTT
TRBV10-2	TRBJ1-5	NA	NA	CASSVGGTSHF	TGCGCCAGCAGTGTGGGCGGAACTTCGCATTTT
TRBV5-6	TRBJ1-2	NA	NA	CASSPRQAADYGYTF	TGTGCCAGCAGCCCTAGACAGGCCGCGGACTATGGCTACACCTTC
TRBV9	TRBJ2-7	NA	NA	CASSVDFRAVYEQYF	TGTGCCAGCAGCGTAGACTTCAGGGCCGTCTACGAGCAGTACTTC
TRBV5-1	TRBJ2-1	once	NA	CASSLGPYNEQFF	TGCGCCAGCAGCTTGGGACCGTACAATGAGCAGTTCTTC
TRBV2	TRBJ1-1	few	NA	CASRVGKQGASTEAFF	TGTGCCAGCAGGGTCGGGAAGCAGGGTGCGAGCACTGAAGCTTTCTTT
TRBV20-1	TRBJ1-2	NA	NA	CSPRAVYGYTF	TGCAGCCCCCGGGCTGTCTATGGCTACACCTTC
TRBV5-6	TRBJ2-5	NA	TRBD1	CASSLPGQGIETQYF	TGTGCCAGCAGCTTGCCGGGACAGGGGATAGAGACCCAGTACTTC
TRBV4-3	TRBJ2-5	NA	TRBD2	CASSQETGGPLETQYF	TGCGCCAGCAGCCAAGAGACGGGAGGGCCATTAGAGACCCAGTACTTC